This is a list of T cell receptor beta chains from one sample in a study of blood T cells in healthy people across ages. Each CDR3 protein is one row after TCRdb ran MiXCR on the 5' RACE reads. The sample consists of about 1.5 million distinct CDR3 sequences, around 42% of them appearing once. Sequences were obtained from blood. Receptors originate from a woman between 18 and 29 years old in good health. Both conserved end residues are part of each CDR3. D genes are given only for firm matches. Some rows have no size entry. The others give once, few or many, or a class for an expanded clone.

clone size | D gene | J gene | V gene | CDR3 protein | CDR3 DNA
once | TRBD2 | TRBJ2-7 | TRBV20-1 | CSASDGSGSGYEQYF | TGCAGTGCTAGCGATGGTAGCGGGAGCGGGTACGAGCAGTACTTC
few | . | TRBJ1-2 | TRBV7-9 | CASSGTVGRLPYGYTF | TGTGCCAGCAGCGGAACCGTGGGACGGCTCCCTTATGGCTACACCTTC
few | . | TRBJ2-6 | TRBV27 | CASSQSSGANVLTF | TGTGCCAGCAGCCAGAGCTCTGGGGCCAACGTCCTGACTTTC
few | . | TRBJ2-3 | TRBV7-2 | CASSLGAAPSTDTQYF | TGTGCCAGCAGCTTAGGTGCTGCTCCTAGCACAGATACGCAGTATTTT
. | TRBD2 | TRBJ2-1 | TRBV30 | CAWTRGDYNEQFF | TGTGCCTGGACGCGGGGGGACTACAATGAGCAGTTCTTC
. | . | TRBJ1-3 | TRBV21-1 | CASSKEGGRIRGNTIYF | TGTGCCAGCAGCAAAGAGGGGGGCAGGATTCGTGGAAACACCATATATTTT
. | . | TRBJ1-6 | TRBV20-1 | CSASSGHSPLHF | TGCAGTGCTAGCTCCGGGCATTCACCCCTCCACTTT
few | . | TRBJ1-4 | TRBV20-1 | CSATLTTNEKLFF | TGCAGTGCCACCCTTACAACTAATGAAAAACTGTTTTTT
. | . | TRBJ1-1 | TRBV7-2 | CASSGTEGYGEAFF | TGTGCCAGCAGCGGGACGGAGGGGTACGGTGAAGCTTTCTTT
. | . | TRBJ1-2 | TRBV10-3 | CAISGPRGEYGYTF | TGTGCCATCAGTGGGCCACGGGGCGAGTATGGCTACACCTTC
. | . | TRBJ2-3 | TRBV2 | CASSRTTGSTDTQYF | TGTGCCAGCAGCCGGACCACCGGTAGCACAGATACGCAGTATTTT
. | . | TRBJ1-2 | TRBV2 | CASRGDGLYGYTF | TGTGCCAGCAGGGGGGACGGACTGTATGGCTACACCTTC
. | TRBD2 | TRBJ2-7 | TRBV3-1 | CASSRTSGGREEQYF | TGTGCCAGTAGCCGGACTAGCGGGGGACGGGAGGAGCAGTACTTC
. | TRBD2 | TRBJ2-2 | TRBV3-1 | CASSQEGTSYTGELFF | TGTGCCAGCAGCCAAGAGGGGACTAGTTACACCGGGGAGCTGTTTTTT
few | TRBD1 | TRBJ2-7 | TRBV7-7 | CASSLGPGGNDEQYF | TGTGCCAGCAGCTTAGGTCCAGGGGGCAACGACGAGCAGTACTTC
. | . | TRBJ2-7 | TRBV15 | CATSRQRDPGYEQYF | TGTGCCACCAGCAGGCAACGGGACCCAGGGTACGAGCAGTACTTC
few | . | TRBJ1-2 | TRBV10-3 | CAIKESGSNYGYTF | TGTGCCATCAAAGAATCGGGATCTAACTATGGCTACACCTTC
. | . | TRBJ2-2 | TRBV5-1 | CASSTSSAGTGELFF | TGCGCCAGCAGCACTTCTAGCGCCGGAACCGGGGAGCTGTTTTTT
. | . | TRBJ2-7 | TRBV7-9 | CASSWPGGYSYNEQYF | TGTGCCAGCAGCTGGCCTGGGGGCTATAGTTACAATGAGCAGTACTTC
. | TRBD2 | TRBJ2-7 | TRBV29-1 | CSTTSSDNKQYF | TGCAGCACGACTAGCAGTGATAACAAGCAGTACTTC
. | . | TRBJ2-5 | TRBV6-6 | CATSMGGRGETQYF | TGTGCCACCTCTATGGGGGGGCGAGGAGAGACCCAGTACTTC
. | TRBD2 | TRBJ2-3 | TRBV7-2 | CASSAQAGGTDTQYF | TGTGCCAGCAGCGCGCAAGCGGGAGGCACAGATACGCAGTATTTT
. | TRBD2 | TRBJ2-1 | TRBV9 | CAGSNSGGTYNEQFF | TGTGCCGGCAGTAATAGCGGGGGGACATACAATGAGCAGTTCTTC
. | TRBD1 | TRBJ2-7 | TRBV11-2 | CASSRTGYTWGSYEQYF | TGTGCCAGCAGCCGGACAGGATACACTTGGGGTTCCTACGAGCAGTACTTC
. | TRBD1 | TRBJ2-2 | TRBV28 | CASSQTQGAGELFF | TGTGCCAGCAGTCAGACACAGGGGGCCGGGGAGCTGTTTTTT
. | . | TRBJ2-1 | TRBV11-2 | CASSSTSLDEQFF | TGTGCCAGCAGCTCCACTAGTCTGGATGAGCAGTTCTTC
few | . | TRBJ1-5 | TRBV3-1 | CASSQSGRGFSNQPQHF | TGTGCCAGCAGCCAATCCGGCCGAGGGTTCAGCAATCAGCCCCAGCATTTT